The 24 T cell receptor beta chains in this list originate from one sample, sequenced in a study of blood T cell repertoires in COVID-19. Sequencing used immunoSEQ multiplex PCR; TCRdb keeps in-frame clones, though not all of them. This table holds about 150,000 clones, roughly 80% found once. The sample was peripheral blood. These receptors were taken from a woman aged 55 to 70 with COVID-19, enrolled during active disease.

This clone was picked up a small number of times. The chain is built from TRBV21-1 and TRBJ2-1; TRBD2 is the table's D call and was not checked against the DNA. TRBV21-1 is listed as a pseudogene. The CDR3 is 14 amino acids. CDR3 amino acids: CASSPLNPAGEQFF. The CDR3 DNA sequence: TGTGCCAGCAGCCCCCTGAACCCAGCGGGAGAACAGTTCTTC.

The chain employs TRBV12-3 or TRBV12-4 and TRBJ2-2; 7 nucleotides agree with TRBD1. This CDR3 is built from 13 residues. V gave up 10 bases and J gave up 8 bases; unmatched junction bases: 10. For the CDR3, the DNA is TGTGCCACCAAGGGACAGACTTATGGGGAGCTGTTTTTT. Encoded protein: CATKGQTYGELFF.

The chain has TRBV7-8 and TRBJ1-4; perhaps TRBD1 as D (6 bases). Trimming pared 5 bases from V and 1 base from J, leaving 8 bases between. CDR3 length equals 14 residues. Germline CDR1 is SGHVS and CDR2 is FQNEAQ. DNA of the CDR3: TGTGCCAGCAGCCACAGGGAAACTAATGAAAAACTGTTTTTT. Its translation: CASSHRETNEKLFF.

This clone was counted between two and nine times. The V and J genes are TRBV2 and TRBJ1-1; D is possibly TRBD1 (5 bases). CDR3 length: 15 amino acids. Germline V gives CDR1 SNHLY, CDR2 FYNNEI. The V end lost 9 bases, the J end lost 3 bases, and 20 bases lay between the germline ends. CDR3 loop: CASRRRVGADTEAFF. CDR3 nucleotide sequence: TGTGCCAGTCGACGTCGTGTTGGGGCGGACACTGAAGCTTTCTTT.

This CDR3 reads CASVRDRFPNEQFF. The CDR3 nucleotides are TGTGCCAGCGTCCGGGACAGGTTCCCCAATGAGCAGTTCTTC. The chain joins TRBV6-5 to TRBJ2-1, with 8 bases that match TRBD1. J gave up 6 bases and V 8 bases, and 9 bases lay outside the gene matches. The CDR3 extends over 14 amino acids. The V gene's germline CDR1 is MNHEY and CDR2 SVGAGI.

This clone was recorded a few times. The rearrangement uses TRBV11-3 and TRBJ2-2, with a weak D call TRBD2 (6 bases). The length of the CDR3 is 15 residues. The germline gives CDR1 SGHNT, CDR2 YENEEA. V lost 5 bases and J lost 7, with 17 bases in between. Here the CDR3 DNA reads TGTGCCAGCAGCCCCGCCCGGGGACTTAACGGGGAGCTGTTTTTT. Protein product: CASSPARGLNGELFF.

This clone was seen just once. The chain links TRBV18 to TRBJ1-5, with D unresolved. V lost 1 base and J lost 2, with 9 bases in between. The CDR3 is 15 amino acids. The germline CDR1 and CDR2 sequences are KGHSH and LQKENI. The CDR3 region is CASSPQGQGNQPQHF. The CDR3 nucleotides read TGTGCCAGCTCACCACAAGGCCAGGGCAATCAGCCCCAGCATTTT.

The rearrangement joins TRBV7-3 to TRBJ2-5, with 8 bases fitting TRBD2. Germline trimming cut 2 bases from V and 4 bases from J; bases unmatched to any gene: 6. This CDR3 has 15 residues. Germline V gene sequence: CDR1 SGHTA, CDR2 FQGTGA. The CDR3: CASSLASTSGETQYF. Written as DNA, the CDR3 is TGTGCCAGCAGCTTAGCTAGCACTAGCGGAGAGACCCAGTACTTC.

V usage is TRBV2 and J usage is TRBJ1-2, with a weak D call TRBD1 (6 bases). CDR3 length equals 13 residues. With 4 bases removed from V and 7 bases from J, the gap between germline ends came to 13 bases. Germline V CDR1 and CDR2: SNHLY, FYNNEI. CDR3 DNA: TGTGCCAGCAGTGGGTACAGGGAGTTTGGCTACACCTTC. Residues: CASSGYREFGYTF.

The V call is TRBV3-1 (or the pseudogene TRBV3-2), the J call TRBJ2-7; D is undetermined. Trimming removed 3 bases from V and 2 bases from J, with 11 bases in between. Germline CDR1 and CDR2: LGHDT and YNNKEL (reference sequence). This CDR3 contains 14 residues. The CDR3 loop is CASSQRNGAYEQYF. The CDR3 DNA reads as TGTGCCAGCAGCCAGAGGAACGGAGCCTACGAGCAGTACTTC.

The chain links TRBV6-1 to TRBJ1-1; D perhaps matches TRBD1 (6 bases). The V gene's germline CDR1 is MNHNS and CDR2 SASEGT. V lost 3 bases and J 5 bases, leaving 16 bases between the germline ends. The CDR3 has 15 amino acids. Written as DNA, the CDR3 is TGTGCCAGCAGTGACCGGGGGGCTGTTCGGACTGAAGCTTTCTTT. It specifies CASSDRGAVRTEAFF.

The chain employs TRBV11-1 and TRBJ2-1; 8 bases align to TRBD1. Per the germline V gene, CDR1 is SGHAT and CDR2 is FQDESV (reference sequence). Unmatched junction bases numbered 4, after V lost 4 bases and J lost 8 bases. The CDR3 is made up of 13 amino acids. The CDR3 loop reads CASSSDRADEQFF. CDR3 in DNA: TGTGCCAGCAGCTCGGACAGGGCCGATGAGCAGTTCTTC.

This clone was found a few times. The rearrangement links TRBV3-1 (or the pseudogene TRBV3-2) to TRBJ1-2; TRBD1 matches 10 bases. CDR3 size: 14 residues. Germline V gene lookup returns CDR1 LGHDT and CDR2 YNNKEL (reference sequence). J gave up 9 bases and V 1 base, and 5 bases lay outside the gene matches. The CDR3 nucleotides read TGTGCCAGCAGCCAAGGGCGGGACAGGGGACGCTACACCTTC. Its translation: CASSQGRDRGRYTF.

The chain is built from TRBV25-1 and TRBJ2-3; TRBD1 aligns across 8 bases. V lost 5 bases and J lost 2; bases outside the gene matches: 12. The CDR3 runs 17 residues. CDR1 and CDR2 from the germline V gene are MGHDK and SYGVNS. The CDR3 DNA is TGTGCCAGCAGTAATTCCGGGACAGGCCTGAACACAGATACGCAGTATTTT. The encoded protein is CASSNSGTGLNTDTQYF.

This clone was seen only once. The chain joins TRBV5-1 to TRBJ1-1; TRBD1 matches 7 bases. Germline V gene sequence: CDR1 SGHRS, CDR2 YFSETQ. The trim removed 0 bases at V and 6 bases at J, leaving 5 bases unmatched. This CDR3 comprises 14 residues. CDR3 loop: CASSLDLTGAEAFF. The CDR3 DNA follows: TGCGCCAGCAGCTTGGACTTAACAGGGGCTGAAGCTTTCTTT.

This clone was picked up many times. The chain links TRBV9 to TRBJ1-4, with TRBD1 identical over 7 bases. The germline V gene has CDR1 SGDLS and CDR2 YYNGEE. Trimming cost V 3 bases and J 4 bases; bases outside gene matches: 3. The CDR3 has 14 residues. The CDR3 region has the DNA TGTGCCAGCAGCGCTACAGGGGATAATGAAAAACTGTTTTTT. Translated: CASSATGDNEKLFF.

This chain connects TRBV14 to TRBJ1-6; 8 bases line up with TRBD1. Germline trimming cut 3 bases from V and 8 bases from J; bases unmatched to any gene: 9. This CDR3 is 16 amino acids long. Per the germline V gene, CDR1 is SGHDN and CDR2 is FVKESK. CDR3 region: CASSQRQGRVDSPLHF. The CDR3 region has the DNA TGTGCCAGCAGCCAGCGACAGGGGAGGGTTGATTCACCCCTCCACTTT. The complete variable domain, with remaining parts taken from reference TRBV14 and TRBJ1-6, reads EAGVTQFPSHSVIEKGQTVTLRCDPISGHDNLYWYRRVMGKEIKFLLHFVKESKQDESGMPNNRFLAERTGGTYSTLKVQPAELEDSGVYFCASSQRQGRVDSPLHFGNGTRLTVT.

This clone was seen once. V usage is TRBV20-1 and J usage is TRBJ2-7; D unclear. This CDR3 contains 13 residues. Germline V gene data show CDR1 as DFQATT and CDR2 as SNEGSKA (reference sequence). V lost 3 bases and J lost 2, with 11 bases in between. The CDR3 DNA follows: TGCAGTGCTAGTGGAGCGCTGGCCTACGAGCAGTACTTC. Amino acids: CSASGALAYEQYF.

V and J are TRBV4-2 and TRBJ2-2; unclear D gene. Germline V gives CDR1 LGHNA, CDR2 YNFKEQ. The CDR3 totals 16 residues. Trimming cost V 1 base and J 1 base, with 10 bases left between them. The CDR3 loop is CASSQVGTENTGELFF. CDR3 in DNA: TGTGCCAGCAGCCAAGTCGGAACAGAGAACACCGGGGAGCTGTTTTTT.

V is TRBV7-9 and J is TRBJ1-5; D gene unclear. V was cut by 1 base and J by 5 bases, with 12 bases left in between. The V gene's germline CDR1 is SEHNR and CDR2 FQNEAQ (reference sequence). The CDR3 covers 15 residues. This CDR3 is CASSLGRSGDQPQHF. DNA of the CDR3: TGTGCCAGCAGCTTAGGGCGTTCAGGTGATCAGCCCCAGCATTTT.

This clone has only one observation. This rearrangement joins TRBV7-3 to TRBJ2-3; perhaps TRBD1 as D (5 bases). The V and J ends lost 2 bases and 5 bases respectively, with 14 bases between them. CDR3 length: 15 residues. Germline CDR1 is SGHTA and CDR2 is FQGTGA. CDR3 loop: CASSLVARDGDTQYF. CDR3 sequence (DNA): TGTGCCAGCAGCTTAGTTGCCAGGGATGGAGATACGCAGTATTTT.

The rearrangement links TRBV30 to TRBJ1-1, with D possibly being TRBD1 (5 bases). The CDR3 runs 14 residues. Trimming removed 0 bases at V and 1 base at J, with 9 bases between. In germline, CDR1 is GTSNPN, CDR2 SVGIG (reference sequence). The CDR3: CAWSVGGTNTEAFF. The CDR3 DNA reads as TGTGCCTGGAGTGTGGGGGGAACGAACACTGAAGCTTTCTTT. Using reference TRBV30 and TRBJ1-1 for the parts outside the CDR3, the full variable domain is SQTIHQWPATLVQPVGSPLSLECTVEGTSNPNLYWYRQAAGRGLQLLFYSVGIGQISSEVPQNLSASRPQDRQFILSSKKLLLSDSGFYLCAWSVGGTNTEAFFGQGTRLTVV.

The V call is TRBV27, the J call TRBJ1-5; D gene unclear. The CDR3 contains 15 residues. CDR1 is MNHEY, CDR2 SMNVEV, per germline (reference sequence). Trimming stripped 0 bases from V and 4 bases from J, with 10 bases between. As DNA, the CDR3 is TGTGCCAGCAGTTTATCAGTCAGGCCTAATCAGCCCCAGCATTTT. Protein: CASSLSVRPNQPQHF.

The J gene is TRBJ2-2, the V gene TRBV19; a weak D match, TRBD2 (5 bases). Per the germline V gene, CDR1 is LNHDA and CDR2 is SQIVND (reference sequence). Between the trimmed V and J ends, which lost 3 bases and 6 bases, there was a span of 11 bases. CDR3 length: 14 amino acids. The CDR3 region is CASSIEGVAGELFF. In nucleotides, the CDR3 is TGTGCCAGTAGTATTGAGGGAGTCGCCGGGGAGCTGTTTTTT. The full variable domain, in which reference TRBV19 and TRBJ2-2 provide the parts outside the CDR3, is DGGITQSPKYLFRKEGQNVTLSCEQNLNHDAMYWYRQDPGQGLRLIYYSQIVNDFQKGDIAEGYSVSREKKESFPLTVTSAQKNPTAFYLCASSIEGVAGELFFGEGSRLTVL.